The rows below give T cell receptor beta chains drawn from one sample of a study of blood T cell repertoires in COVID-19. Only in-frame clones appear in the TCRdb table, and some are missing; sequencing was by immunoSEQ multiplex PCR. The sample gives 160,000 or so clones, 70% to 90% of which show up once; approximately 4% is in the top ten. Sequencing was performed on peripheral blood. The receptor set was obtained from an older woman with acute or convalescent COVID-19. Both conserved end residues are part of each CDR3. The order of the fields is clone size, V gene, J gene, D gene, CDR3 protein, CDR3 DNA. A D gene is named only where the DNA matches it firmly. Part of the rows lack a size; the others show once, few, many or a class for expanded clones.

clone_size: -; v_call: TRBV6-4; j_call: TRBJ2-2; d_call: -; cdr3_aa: CASSDSAGAAGELFF; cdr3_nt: TGTGCCAGCAGTGACTCGGCGGGGGCGGCCGGGGAGCTGTTTTTT
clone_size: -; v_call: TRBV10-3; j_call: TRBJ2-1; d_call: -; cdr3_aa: CAIRGGPSNEQFF; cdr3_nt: TGTGCCATCAGGGGGGGGCCCAGCAATGAGCAGTTCTTC
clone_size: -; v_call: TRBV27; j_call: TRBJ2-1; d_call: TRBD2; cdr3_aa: CASSLGLAGWSSYNEQFF; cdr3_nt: TGTGCCAGCAGTTTGGGGTTAGCGGGCTGGAGCTCCTACAATGAGCAGTTCTTC
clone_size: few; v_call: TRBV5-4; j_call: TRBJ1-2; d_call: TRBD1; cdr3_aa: CASSYLTGGYTF; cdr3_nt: TGTGCCAGCAGCTACTTGACAGGGGGCTACACCTTC
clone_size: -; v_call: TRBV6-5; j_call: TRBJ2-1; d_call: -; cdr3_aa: CASTKELGVGNEQFF; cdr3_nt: TGTGCCAGCACAAAAGAACTGGGAGTAGGCAATGAGCAGTTCTTC
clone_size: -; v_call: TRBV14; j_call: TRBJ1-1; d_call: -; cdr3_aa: CASSQAKNLVETEAFF; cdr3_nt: TGTGCCAGCAGCCAAGCAAAAAACCTGGTTGAGACTGAAGCTTTCTTT
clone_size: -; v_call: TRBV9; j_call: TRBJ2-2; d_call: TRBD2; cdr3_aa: CASSVREGISNTGELFF; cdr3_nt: TGTGCCAGCAGCGTAAGGGAGGGTATTTCGAACACCGGGGAGCTGTTTTTT
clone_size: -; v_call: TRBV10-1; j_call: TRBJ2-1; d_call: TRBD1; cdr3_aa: CASSGLTGGNEQFF; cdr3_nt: TGCGCCAGCAGTGGGTTGACAGGGGGCAATGAGCAGTTCTTC
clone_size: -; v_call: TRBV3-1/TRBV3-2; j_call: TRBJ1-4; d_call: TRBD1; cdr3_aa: CASSQRDRGRLEKLFF; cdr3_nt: TGTGCCAGCAGCCAAAGGGACAGGGGGCGACTGGAAAAACTGTTTTTT
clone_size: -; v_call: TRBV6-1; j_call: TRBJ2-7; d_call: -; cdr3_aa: CASSGSSYEQYF; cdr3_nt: TGTGCCAGCAGTGGCAGCTCCTACGAGCAGTACTTC
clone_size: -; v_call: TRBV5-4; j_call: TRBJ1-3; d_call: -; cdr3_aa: CASSWSSGNTIYF; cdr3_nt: TGTGCCAGCAGCTGGAGTTCTGGAAACACCATATATTTT
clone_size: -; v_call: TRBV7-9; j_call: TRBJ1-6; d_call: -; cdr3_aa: CASSEEWGDNSPLHF; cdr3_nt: TGTGCCAGCAGCGAAGAATGGGGAGATAATTCACCCCTCCACTTT
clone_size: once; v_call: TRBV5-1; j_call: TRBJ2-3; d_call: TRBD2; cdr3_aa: CASSDSGGSTDTQYF; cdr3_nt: TGCGCCAGCAGTGACAGCGGGGGCAGCACAGATACGCAGTATTTT
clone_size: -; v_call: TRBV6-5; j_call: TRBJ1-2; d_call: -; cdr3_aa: CASSPGIWTVYGYTF; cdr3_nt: TGTGCCAGCAGTCCAGGGATATGGACAGTCTATGGCTACACCTTC
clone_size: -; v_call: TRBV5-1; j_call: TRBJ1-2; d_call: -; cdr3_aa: CASSLDRAYGYTF; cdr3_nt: TGCGCCAGCAGCTTGGACAGAGCCTATGGCTACACCTTC